These 18 T cell receptor beta chains originate from one sample sequenced in a study of shared clonotypes between healthy human individuals (dated by TCRdb to the early 2020s). The library was prepared using the immunoSEQ multiplex PCR assay. This is the immuneACCESS table as TCRdb keeps it, with only in-frame sequences that have V and J called. A part of the clones is gone; compared with another copy, unresolved V genes explain less than half, and the rest is unexplained. Across this sample there are under 600,000 clones, with 90% to 97% seen only once. 0.055% to 0.075% of the sample goes to the ten largest clones. The sequencing input was naive CD4+ T cells sorted from blood. Explained via the paper, the cell subset or site label denotes: CD45RA+ positively selected. The receptors were sampled from a woman younger than 45 in good health.

The rearrangement links TRBV2 to TRBJ1-2; TRBD1 matches 7 bases. With V trimmed by 6 bases and J by 8 bases, 15 bases remained unmatched. Germline-derived CDR1 and CDR2 are SNHLY and FYNNEI. The CDR3 runs 15 residues. The CDR3, as DNA: TGTGCCAGCAGCACAACCACAGGGGACATTCAGGGCTACACCTTC. Protein product: CASSTTTGDIQGYTF.

The chain carries TRBV5-1 and TRBJ2-7; 7 bases agree with TRBD1. The trim removed 3 bases at V and 6 bases at J, leaving 9 bases unmatched. From germline, CDR1 is SGHRS and CDR2 YFSETQ. The CDR3 is 14 residues long. The DNA of the CDR3 is TGCGCCAGCAGCTCGGGACAGATCCTGAGCGAGCAGTACTTC. Translating it yields CASSSGQILSEQYF.

The CDR3 is CASSSLSPISGQGIPGANVLTF. Written as DNA, the CDR3 is TGTGCCAGCAGCTCCCTTTCCCCTATTTCAGGACAGGGTATCCCTGGGGCCAACGTCCTGACTTTC. The chain carries TRBV9 and TRBJ2-6; 8 bases match TRBD1. This CDR3 is 22 amino acids long. Germline lookup yields CDR1 SGDLS and CDR2 YYNGEE. The V segment lost 4 bases and the J segment 2 bases; nucleotides outside the gene matches: 23.

The chain employs TRBV27 and TRBJ1-5; 7 bases map to TRBD1. The CDR3 runs 15 residues. The germline CDR1 and CDR2 sequences are MNHEY and SMNVEV (reference sequence). V gave up 4 bases and J gave up 3 bases; unmatched junction bases: 6. CDR3 in DNA: TGTGCCAGCAGTTCTACGACAGGGATCAATCAGCCCCAGCATTTT. Residues: CASSSTTGINQPQHF.

This chain connects TRBV25-1 to TRBJ1-1; 9 bases are shared with TRBD1. The CDR3 spans 16 residues. The germline V gene has CDR1 MGHDK and CDR2 SYGVNS. The junction had 10 bases not matched to a gene; V was cut back by 4 bases and J by 4 bases. CDR3 amino acids: CASSVLAGTGTTEAFF. The CDR3 DNA reads as TGTGCCAGCAGTGTTCTAGCCGGGACAGGGACCACTGAAGCTTTCTTT.

CDR3 residues: CASRVGTSITGELFF. The CDR3, as DNA: TGTGCCAGCAGAGTGGGGACTAGTATCACCGGGGAGCTGTTTTTT. The rearrangement links TRBV6-1 to TRBJ2-2, with 8 bases matching TRBD2. Germline CDR1 reads MNHNS; CDR2 reads SASEGT. J gave up 4 bases and V 6 bases, and 7 bases lay outside the gene matches. The CDR3 length is 15 residues.

The chain couples TRBV28 to TRBJ1-3, with TRBD1 matching 8 bases. From germline, CDR1 is MDHEN and CDR2 SYDVKM. V lost 6 bases to trimming and J lost 0 bases; unmatched junction nucleotides: 4. The CDR3 covers 15 residues. CDR3 loop: CASSPGQGSGNTIYF. CDR3 nucleotide sequence: TGTGCCAGCAGCCCCGGACAGGGCTCTGGAAACACCATATATTTT.

With regard to this clone: In the same sample, other DNA sequences code for this CDR3. The rearrangement links TRBV27 to TRBJ2-7; possible D gene TRBD1, 6 bases. The germline V gene has CDR1 MNHEY and CDR2 SMNVEV (reference sequence). Trimming shortened V by 4 bases and J by 6 bases, and 7 bases separated the two germline ends. This CDR3 comprises 11 residues. The CDR3 loop reads CASSSGVEQYF. For the CDR3, the DNA is TGTGCCAGCAGTTCAGGGGTCGAGCAGTACTTC.

V and J are TRBV6-5 and TRBJ2-5; D uncertain. In germline, CDR1 is MNHEY, CDR2 SVGAGI. The length of the CDR3 is 15 residues. The V end lost 0 bases, the J end lost 5 bases, and 13 bases lay between the germline ends. CDR3 region: CASSYSVSGGETQYF. The CDR3 DNA follows: TGTGCCAGCAGTTACTCAGTGTCTGGTGGGGAGACCCAGTACTTC.

The gene calls are TRBV5-1 and TRBJ1-2; 9 nucleotides align to TRBD1. There are 14 residues in the CDR3. The ends lost 3 bases at V and 5 bases at J; junction bases unmatched: 5. Germline CDR1 is SGHRS and CDR2 is YFSETQ. Here the CDR3 reads CASSSGQGTYGYTF. The CDR3 nucleotides are TGCGCCAGCAGCTCAGGACAGGGGACATATGGCTACACCTTC.

The chain recombines TRBV5-1 with TRBJ2-1, with 8 bases that match TRBD1. The CDR3 totals 19 residues. With V trimmed by 3 bases and J by 7 bases, 21 bases remained unmatched. Germline CDR1 is SGHRS and CDR2 is YFSETQ. This chain's CDR3 is CASSSQGVRDSHYGNEQFF. As DNA, the CDR3 is TGCGCCAGCAGCTCACAGGGGGTGCGGGACAGCCATTACGGTAATGAGCAGTTCTTC.

This chain connects TRBV28 to TRBJ1-4, with 7 positions matching TRBD1. Germline CDR1 is MDHEN and CDR2 is SYDVKM. Trimming at V came to 6 bases and at J to 6 bases, leaving 4 bases not matched to a gene. This CDR3 has 13 residues. The CDR3 bases are TGTGCCAGCAGCCGGGGGACAGATGAAAAACTGTTTTTT. Translation: CASSRGTDEKLFF.

The chain links TRBV13 to TRBJ2-7, with 7 bases fitting TRBD2. J was trimmed by 4 bases and V by 5 bases; bases with no gene match: 11. Germline V gene data show CDR1 as PRHDT and CDR2 as FYEKMQ (reference sequence). The CDR3 has 15 amino acids. CDR3 nucleotide sequence: TGTGCCAGCAGCCGCCCGGGGCGGGAGCGGTACGAGCAGTACTTC. This encodes CASSRPGRERYEQYF. Full variable domain (outside the CDR3, taken from reference TRBV13 and TRBJ2-7): AAGVIQSPRHLIKEKRETATLKCYPIPRHDTVYWYQQGPGQDPQFLISFYEKMQSDKGSIPDRFSAQQFSDYHSELNMSSLELGDSALYFCASSRPGRERYEQYFGPGTRLTVT.

This chain uses TRBV7-8 with TRBJ1-6, with D hard to call. Looked up from germline, CDR1 is SGHVS and CDR2 is FQNEAQ. CDR3 length equals 14 residues. The V and J ends lost 0 bases and 11 bases respectively, with 11 bases between them. The CDR3 loop reads CASSLATRGAPLHF. Here the CDR3 DNA reads TGTGCCAGCAGCTTAGCCACCCGCGGGGCACCCCTCCACTTT.

In regard to this clone: Within the sample, other DNA sequences also encode this same CDR3. The chain joins TRBV30 to TRBJ2-3, with D uncertain. Germline loops: CDR1 GTSNPN, CDR2 SVGIG (reference sequence). With 0 bases removed from V and 0 bases from J, the gap between germline ends came to 4 bases. This CDR3 is built from 13 residues. DNA of the CDR3: TGTGCCTGGAGTGTAACTAGCACAGATACGCAGTATTTT. Amino acid sequence: CAWSVTSTDTQYF.

This chain joins TRBV19 and TRBJ2-1, with a tentative D call TRBD1 (6 bases). Per germline, CDR1 LNHDA and CDR2 SQIVND (reference sequence). CDR3 length equals 14 residues. Trimming cost V 8 bases and J 4 bases, with 15 bases left between them. CDR3 DNA sequence: TGTGCCAGTTCCCTCAGGGGTATTTACAATGAGCAGTTCTTC. Translated, it gives CASSLRGIYNEQFF.

A single count supports this clone. The V gene is TRBV28, the J gene TRBJ2-2, with 8 bases fitting TRBD1. CDR3 size: 16 residues. Germline trimming cut 2 bases from V and 6 bases from J; bases unmatched to any gene: 8. CDR1 and CDR2 from the germline V gene are MDHEN and SYDVKM. CDR3 amino acids: CASSLAGGGLSGELFF. CDR3 sequence (DNA): TGTGCCAGCAGTTTAGCAGGGGGCGGTTTGTCCGGGGAGCTGTTTTTT. The whole variable domain, filled in from reference TRBV28 and TRBJ2-2, reads DVKVTQSSRYLVKRTGEKVFLECVQDMDHENMFWYRQDPGLGLRLIYFSYDVKMKEKGDIPEGYSVSREKKERFSLILESASTNQTSMYLCASSLAGGGLSGELFFGEGSRLTVL.

V gene TRBV5-1 combines with J gene TRBJ1-2, with TRBD1 identical over 7 bases. Germline V gives CDR1 SGHRS, CDR2 YFSETQ. Germline trimming cut 6 bases from V and 7 bases from J; bases unmatched to any gene: 18. This CDR3 has 16 residues. CDR3 nucleotides: TGCGCCAGCAAAACCCTACCCGGACAGGTGGAGGGTGGCTACACCTTC. It translates to CASKTLPGQVEGGYTF.